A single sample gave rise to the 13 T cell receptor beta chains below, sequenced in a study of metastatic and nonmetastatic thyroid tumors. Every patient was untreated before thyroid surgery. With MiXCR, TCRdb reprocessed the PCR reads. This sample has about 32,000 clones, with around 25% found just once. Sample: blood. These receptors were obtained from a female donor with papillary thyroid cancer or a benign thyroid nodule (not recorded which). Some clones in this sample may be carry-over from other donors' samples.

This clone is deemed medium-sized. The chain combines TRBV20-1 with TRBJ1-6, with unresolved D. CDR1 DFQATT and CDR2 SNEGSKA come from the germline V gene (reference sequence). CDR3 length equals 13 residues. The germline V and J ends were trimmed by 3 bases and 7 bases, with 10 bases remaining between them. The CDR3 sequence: CSASFQVNSPLHF. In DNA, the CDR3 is TGCAGTGCTAGTTTCCAGGTGAATTCACCCCTCCACTTT.

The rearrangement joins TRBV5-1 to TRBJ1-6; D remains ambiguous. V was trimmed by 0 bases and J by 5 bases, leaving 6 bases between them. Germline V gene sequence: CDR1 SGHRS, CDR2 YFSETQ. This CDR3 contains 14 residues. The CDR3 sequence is CASSLGDNNSPLHF. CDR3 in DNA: TGCGCCAGCAGCTTGGGGGATAATAATTCACCCCTCCACTTT.

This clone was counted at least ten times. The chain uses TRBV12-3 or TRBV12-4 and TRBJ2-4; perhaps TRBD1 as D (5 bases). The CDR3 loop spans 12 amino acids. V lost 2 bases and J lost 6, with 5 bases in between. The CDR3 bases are TGTGCCAGCAGTTTAAGGGGAAACATTCAGTACTTC. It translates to CASSLRGNIQYF.

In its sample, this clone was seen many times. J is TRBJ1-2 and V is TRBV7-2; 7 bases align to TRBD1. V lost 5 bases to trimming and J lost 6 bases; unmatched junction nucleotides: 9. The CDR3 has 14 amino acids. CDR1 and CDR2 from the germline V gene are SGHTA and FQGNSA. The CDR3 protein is CASSEIDRVDGYTF. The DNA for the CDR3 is TGTGCCAGCAGCGAGATAGACAGGGTAGATGGCTACACCTTC.

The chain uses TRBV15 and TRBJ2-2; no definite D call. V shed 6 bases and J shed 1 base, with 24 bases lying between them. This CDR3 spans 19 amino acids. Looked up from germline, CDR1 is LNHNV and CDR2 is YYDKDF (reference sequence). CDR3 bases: TGTGCCACCAGTTCAGATAGTCCCTCTTCAGGTCTGAACACCGGGGAGCTGTTTTTT. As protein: CATSSDSPSSGLNTGELFF.

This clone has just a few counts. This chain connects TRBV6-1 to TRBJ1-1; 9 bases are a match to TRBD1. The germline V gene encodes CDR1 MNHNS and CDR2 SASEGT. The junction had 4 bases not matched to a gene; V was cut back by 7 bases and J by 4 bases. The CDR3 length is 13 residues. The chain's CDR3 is CASNGQGSTEAFF. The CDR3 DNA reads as TGTGCCAGCAACGGACAGGGGAGCACTGAAGCTTTCTTT.

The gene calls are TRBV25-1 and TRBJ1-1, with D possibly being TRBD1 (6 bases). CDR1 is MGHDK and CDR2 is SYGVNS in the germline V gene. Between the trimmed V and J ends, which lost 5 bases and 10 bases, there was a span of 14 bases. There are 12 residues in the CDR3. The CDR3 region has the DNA TGTGCCAGCAGTCCGGGGGGCTTTCGAGCTTTCTTT. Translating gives CASSPGGFRAFF.

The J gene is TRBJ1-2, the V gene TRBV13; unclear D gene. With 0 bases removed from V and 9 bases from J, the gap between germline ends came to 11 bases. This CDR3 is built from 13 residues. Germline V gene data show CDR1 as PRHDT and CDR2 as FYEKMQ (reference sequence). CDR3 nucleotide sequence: TGTGCCAGCAGCTTAGGCCTCGAGAGGTGCTACACCTTC. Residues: CASSLGLERCYTF.

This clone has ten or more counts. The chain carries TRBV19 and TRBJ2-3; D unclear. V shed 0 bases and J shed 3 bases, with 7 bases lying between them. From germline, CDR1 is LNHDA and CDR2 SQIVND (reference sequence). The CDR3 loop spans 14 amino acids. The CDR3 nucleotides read TGTGCCAGTAGTATAGATGCGCAAACAGATACGCAGTATTTT. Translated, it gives CASSIDAQTDTQYF.

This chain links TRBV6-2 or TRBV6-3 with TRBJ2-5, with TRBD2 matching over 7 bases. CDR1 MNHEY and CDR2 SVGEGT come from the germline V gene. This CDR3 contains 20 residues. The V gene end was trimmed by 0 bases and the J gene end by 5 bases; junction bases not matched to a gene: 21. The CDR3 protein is CASSYSLSPGTISARETQYF. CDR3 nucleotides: TGTGCCAGCAGTTACTCGCTTTCCCCAGGGACTATTTCTGCAAGGGAGACCCAGTACTTC.

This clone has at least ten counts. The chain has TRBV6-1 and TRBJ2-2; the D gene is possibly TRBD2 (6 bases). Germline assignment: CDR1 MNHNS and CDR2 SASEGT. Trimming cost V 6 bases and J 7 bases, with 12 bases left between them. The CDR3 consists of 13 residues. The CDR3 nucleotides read TGTGCCAGCAGGCGGGACTTGGGCGGGGAGCTGTTTTTT. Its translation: CASRRDLGGELFF.

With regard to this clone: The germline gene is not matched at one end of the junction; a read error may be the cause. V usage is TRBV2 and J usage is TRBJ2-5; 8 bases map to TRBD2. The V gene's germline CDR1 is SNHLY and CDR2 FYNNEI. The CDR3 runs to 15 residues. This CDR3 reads CASSPGLEDQETQYF. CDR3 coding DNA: TGTGCCAGCAGTCCGGGACTAGAGGACCAAGAGACGCAGTACTTC.

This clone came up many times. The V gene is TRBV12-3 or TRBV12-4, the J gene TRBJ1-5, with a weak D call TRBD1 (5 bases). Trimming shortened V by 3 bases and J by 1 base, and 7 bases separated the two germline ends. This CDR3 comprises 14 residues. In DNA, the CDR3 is TGTGCCAGCAGTTTGGGGGGGAGCAATCAGCCCCAGCATTTT. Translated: CASSLGGSNQPQHF.